The 20 T cell receptor beta chains in this list originate from one sample, sequenced in a study of low-dose radiotherapy and immunotherapy resistance in tumors. First-strand cDNA used TRAV- and TRBV-specific primers, covering alpha and beta chains. Over roughly 20 PCR cycles, TCRs were amplified from a constant-region primer and V-primer adapter. TCRdb independently ran MiXCR on the reads; one entry per CDR3 protein. The table includes about 58,000 distinct CDR3 sequences, about 25% detected once. Regarding time point: after trial treatment. As for treatment: LDRT plus nivolumab, ipilimumab, low-dose cyclophosphamide and aspirin (RACIN trial). Sequencing used PBMCs, obtained after low-dose radiotherapy plus immunotherapy. These receptors came from a male donor with prostate cancer.

At least ten counts were recorded for this clonotype. V and J are TRBV6-4 and TRBJ2-1; D might be TRBD1 (6 bases). CDR3 size: 12 residues. Trimming left V 3 bases short and J 6 bases short, with 6 bases between. Looked up from germline, CDR1 is MRHNA and CDR2 is SNTAGT. Here the CDR3 DNA reads TGTGCCAGCAGTGAACAGGGCAATGAGCAGTTCTTC. The encoded protein is CASSEQGNEQFF.

The J gene is TRBJ2-3, the V gene TRBV6-6, with 11 bases aligning to TRBD2. The J segment lost 1 base and the V segment lost 6 bases, leaving 3 bases of the junction unmatched. The CDR3 length is 15 residues. Looked up from germline, CDR1 is MNHNY and CDR2 is SVGAGI (reference sequence). CDR3 region: CASRSSGGRTDTQYF. CDR3 coding DNA: TGTGCCAGCAGATCTAGCGGGGGGCGCACAGATACGCAGTATTTT.

Many counts were recorded for this clonotype. The gene calls are TRBV7-8 and TRBJ2-5; D is ambiguous. The CDR3 length is 12 residues. CDR1 and CDR2 from the germline V gene are SGHVS and FQNEAQ. The V end was cut by 5 bases, the J end by 1 base, with 5 bases between. In DNA form, the CDR3 reads TGTGCCAGCAGCCAGACCCAAGAGACCCAGTACTTC. Amino acids: CASSQTQETQYF. The entire variable domain, with the rest obtained from reference TRBV7-8 and TRBJ2-5, is as follows: GAGVSQSPRYKVAKRGQDVALRCDPISGHVSLFWYQQALGQGPEFLTYFQNEAQLDKSGLPSDRFFAERPEGSVSTLKIQRTQQEDSAVYLCASSQTQETQYFGPGTRLLVL.

This clonotype was observed many times. The chain combines TRBV2 with TRBJ2-5; D call uncertain. Trimming took 4 bases from V and 2 from J, leaving 5 bases between them. Germline V CDR1 and CDR2: SNHLY, FYNNEI. CDR3 length equals 12 residues. The CDR3 nucleotides are TGTGCCAGCAGTGTACAGCAAGAGACCCAGTACTTC. The encoded protein is CASSVQQETQYF.

This clonotype was observed at least ten times. The rearrangement joins TRBV6-2 or TRBV6-3 to TRBJ2-7, with D possibly being TRBD1 or TRBD2 (7 bases each). Germline CDR1 MNHEY, CDR2 SVGEGT. This CDR3 is 14 amino acids long. The germline V and J ends were trimmed by 7 bases and 3 bases, with 16 bases remaining between them. This chain's CDR3 is CASTGGTVLYEQYF. The CDR3, as DNA: TGTGCCAGCACCGGGGGGACAGTACTCTACGAGCAGTACTTC.

This clonotype has at least ten counts. The V call is TRBV10-1, the J call TRBJ2-3, with D hard to call. V shed 8 bases and J shed 0 bases, with 9 bases lying between them. The CDR3 has 13 amino acids. From germline, CDR1 is WNHNN and CDR2 SYGVQD (reference sequence). CDR3 DNA sequence: TGCGCCAGCCATCAACTAAGCACAGATACGCAGTATTTT. As protein: CASHQLSTDTQYF.

The chain couples TRBV28 to TRBJ2-1, with a possible D match to TRBD1 (5 bases). Deletions cut 7 bases from V and 7 bases from J, with 17 bases between. The CDR3 covers 14 residues. Germline lookup yields CDR1 MDHEN and CDR2 SYDVKM. CDR3 sequence reads: CASTPTGSPNEQFF. The CDR3 DNA reads TGTGCCAGCACCCCTACAGGCTCCCCAAATGAGCAGTTCTTC.

This clonotype has at least ten counts. V gene TRBV5-1 combines with J gene TRBJ2-5; TRBD2 matches at 8 bases. The length of the CDR3 is 15 residues. Germline CDR1 is SGHRS and CDR2 is YFSETQ. V lost 2 bases, J lost 5 bases, and 8 bases stayed unmatched. CDR3 region: CASSFRAGVGETQYF. CDR3 DNA sequence: TGCGCCAGCAGCTTTCGAGCGGGAGTTGGGGAGACCCAGTACTTC.

The chain recombines TRBV6-2 or TRBV6-3 with TRBJ1-1, with TRBD1 matching over 11 bases. After removal of 8 bases from V and 6 bases from J, the junction contained 8 bases not matched to a gene. The CDR3 extends over 14 amino acids. Germline CDR1 reads MNHEY; CDR2 reads SVGEGT. The CDR3: CASCWTGGFAEAFF. The CDR3 DNA sequence: TGTGCCAGCTGCTGGACAGGGGGCTTTGCTGAAGCTTTCTTT.

The table lists this clonotype with many counts. The V and J genes are TRBV20-1 and TRBJ2-7; 10 nucleotides agree with TRBD1. CDR1 and CDR2 from the germline V gene are DFQATT and SNEGSKA (reference sequence). CDR3 length: 13 amino acids. Trimming removed 3 bases from V and 3 bases from J; junction bases left unmatched: 2. CDR3 region: CSASGDRGYEQYF. The CDR3 DNA reads as TGCAGTGCTAGTGGGGACAGGGGCTACGAGCAGTACTTC.

This clonotype has at least ten counts. This CDR3 is CASSPNGESYNEQFF. CDR3 DNA sequence: TGTGCCAGCAGCCCTAACGGGGAGTCCTACAATGAGCAGTTCTTC. The genes are TRBV11-3 and TRBJ2-1; perhaps TRBD2 as D (5 bases). V dropped 5 bases and J dropped 1 base, with 12 bases sitting between them. CDR1 is SGHNT, CDR2 YENEEA, per germline. The CDR3 has 15 amino acids.

At least ten counts were recorded for this clonotype. One end of the junction fails to match germline, which may point to a read error. The chain employs TRBV29-1 and TRBJ1-5; D ambiguous. Germline V gives CDR1 SQVTM, CDR2 ANQGSEA. The CDR3 extends over 12 amino acids. CDR3 DNA sequence: TGCAGCGTTAAAGACACCAATCAGCCCCAGCATTTT. Translated: CSVKDTNQPQHF. Looking up the rest from reference TRBV29-1 and TRBJ1-5 gives the full variable domain: SAVISQKPSRDICQRGTSLTIQCQVDSQVTMMFWYRQQPGQSLTLIATANQGSEATYESGFVIDKFPISRPNLTFSTLTVSNMSPEDSSIYLCSVKDTNQPQHFGDGTRLSIL.

As regards this clonotype: Given a far larger clone just one base away, this is likely a sequencing read error. The chain uses TRBV29-1 and TRBJ2-1, with 11 bases lining up with TRBD2. The length of the CDR3 is 14 residues. The junction had 16 bases not matched to a gene; V was cut back by 8 bases and J by 13 bases. CDR1 and CDR2 (germline): SQVTM, ANQGSEA. The CDR3 loop is CSWAGTSGQETQFF. The CDR3 DNA reads as TGCAGCTGGGCCGGGACTAGCGGCCAAGAGACCCAGTTCTTC.

This clonotype was detected ten times or more. The CDR3 reads CASSVEGVEQFF. As DNA, the CDR3 is TGTGCCAGCAGCGTAGAAGGGGTAGAGCAGTTCTTC. J is TRBJ2-1 and V is TRBV9; D might be TRBD1 (5 bases). CDR3 size: 12 residues. Deletions cut 0 bases from V and 10 bases from J, with 8 bases between. Germline V gene sequence: CDR1 SGDLS, CDR2 YYNGEE.

For this clonotype: The junction differs from germline at one of its ends, possibly a read error. The genes are TRBV4-1 and TRBJ2-1; TRBD2 matches 14 bases. This CDR3 has 20 residues. CDR1 is MGHRA, CDR2 YSYEKL, per germline. In DNA, the CDR3 is TGTGCCAGCAGCCAAGAGACTAGCGGGGGGGGAAGGAACTCCTACAATGAGCAGTTCTTC. This translates into CASSQETSGGGRNSYNEQFF.

This clonotype was seen ten or more times. The chain has TRBV13 and TRBJ2-7; 10 positions agree with TRBD2. Trimming at V came to 6 bases and at J to 1 base, leaving 6 bases not matched to a gene. CDR1 PRHDT and CDR2 FYEKMQ come from the germline V gene (reference sequence). This CDR3 has 15 amino acids. The CDR3 reads CASSQAGGSSYEQYF. The CDR3 DNA reads TGTGCCAGCAGTCAAGCGGGAGGGTCGTCCTACGAGCAGTACTTC.

This clonotype was counted many times. This chain joins TRBV20-1 and TRBJ1-6, with 7 positions matching TRBD1. The germline V gene encodes CDR1 DFQATT and CDR2 SNEGSKA (reference sequence). This CDR3 contains 15 residues. Trimming took 4 bases from V and 13 from J; bases not matched to a gene: 16. The CDR3 DNA follows: TGCAGTGCTACGCCACCGGGACAGATTCCCAATCCCCTCCACTTT. Its translation: CSATPPGQIPNPLHF.

This clonotype came up many times. This rearrangement joins TRBV20-1 to TRBJ1-4; tentatively, D is TRBD1 (5 bases). Trimming took 5 bases from V and 4 from J, leaving 8 bases between them. This CDR3 spans 12 amino acids. Germline assignment: CDR1 DFQATT and CDR2 SNEGSKA (reference sequence). The CDR3 sequence is CSAGTGNEKLFF. The CDR3 DNA reads TGCAGTGCTGGGACTGGTAATGAAAAACTGTTTTTT.

This clonotype was counted ten times or more. The chain links TRBV20-1 to TRBJ1-2, with unresolved D. There are 13 residues in the CDR3. Germline loops: CDR1 DFQATT, CDR2 SNEGSKA (reference sequence). V was clipped by 6 bases and J by 0 bases, with 11 bases between them. The CDR3 loop reads CSALTGANYGYTF. The CDR3 DNA is TGCAGTGCCTTAACCGGGGCTAACTATGGCTACACCTTC.

This chain connects TRBV5-8 to TRBJ2-7; maybe TRBD1 (5 bases). The CDR3 has 16 residues. Per the germline V gene, CDR1 is SGHTS and CDR2 is YDEGEE. The V gene lost 7 bases and the J gene lost 9 bases, with 29 bases spanning the gap. The CDR3 spells CASFFFAGQGRGSQYF. The CDR3 region has the DNA TGTGCCAGCTTTTTTTTTGCAGGGCAGGGTCGCGGTTCGCAGTACTTC.